This TCR beta chain derives from a study of T cells in Graves' hyperthyroidism and ophthalmopathy. The CDR3 covers 15 residues. Trimming cost V 4 bases and J 3 bases, with 14 bases left between them. Germline CDR1 is SGHKS and CDR2 is YYEKEE (reference sequence). Amplified TCR beta CDR3 regions derived from RNA transcripts. HTBI primers were the set used in a first-round RT-PCR of the TCR CDR3. Each CDR3 protein is one row after TCRdb ran MiXCR on the multiplex PCR reads. The repertoire consists of hundreds of thousands of distinct CDR3 sequences, with about 24% occurring once and the leading ten covering 11%. Subjects with ophthalmopathy showed a Clinical Activity Score no lower than 3, a NOSPECS grade no lower than 4, and a duration shorter than 3 months. A patient was excluded if there was uncontrolled infection, other autoimmune disease, pregnancy or lactation.

The source is a woman in her 30s with Graves' ophthalmopathy. The sequenced material came from blood. This chain joins TRBV5-5 and TRBJ1-5; possible D gene TRBD1, 6 bases. CDR3 loop: CASSRRGETNQPQHF. DNA of the CDR3: TGTGCCAGCAGCCGTAGGGGGGAAACCAATCAGCCCCAGCATTTT.